These T cell receptor beta chains were read from a single sample in a study of blood T cell repertoires in COVID-19. Sequencing used immunoSEQ multiplex PCR; TCRdb keeps in-frame clones, though not all of them. The sample holds over 150,000 clones, roughly nine tenths seen once. The sample was PBMCs or T cells enriched from blood (not recorded which). These receptors came from a woman in her 50s who had recovered from COVID-19. CDR3s include the opening cysteine and the closing phenylalanine or tryptophan. A D gene is named only where the DNA matches it firmly. Rows may omit the clone size; those that give it use once, few, many or a size class.

size	V	J	D	DNA	CDR3
NA	TRBV3-1/TRBV3-2	TRBJ2-3	NA	TGTGCCAGCAGCCGCCAGTTTAGCACAGATACGCAGTATTTT	CASSRQFSTDTQYF
NA	TRBV7-2	TRBJ2-7	TRBD2	TGTGCCAGCAGATCAGCGGGAGGGAGCTCCTACGAGCAGTACTTC	CASRSAGGSSYEQYF
NA	TRBV6-1	TRBJ1-1	NA	TGTGCCAGCAGTGAAGTCTCGAGATACACTGAAGCTTTCTTT	CASSEVSRYTEAFF
NA	TRBV7-2	TRBJ1-5	NA	TGTGCCAGCAGCTTAGAGTGGCAACAGCCCCAGCATTTT	CASSLEWQQPQHF
NA	TRBV9	TRBJ2-1	TRBD1	TGTGCCAGCAGCGCCTCGGGACAGGGGTACAATGAGCAGTTCTTC	CASSASGQGYNEQFF
NA	TRBV5-5	TRBJ2-7	TRBD2	TGTGCCAGCAGCTCGATTACTAGCGGGCGTCCTACCTACGAGCAGTACTTC	CASSSITSGRPTYEQYF
NA	TRBV29-1	TRBJ2-5	TRBD2	TGCAGCGTTGTTGGTGGGAGGGCGCGGGAGACCCAGTACTTC	CSVVGGRARETQYF
once	TRBV7-8	TRBJ1-4	TRBD1	TGTGCCAGCAGCTCAATACGGGGACAGGGAGGTCAACTGTTTTTT	CASSSIRGQGGQLFF
NA	TRBV6-4	TRBJ2-5	TRBD1	TGTGCCAGCAAGAGTAGCCCGGGACAGGGCGCAAGGTACCAAGAGACCCAGTACTTC	CASKSSPGQGARYQETQYF
NA	TRBV5-8	TRBJ2-6	TRBD1	TGTGCCAGCAGCGGGGACAGACGCAACTCTGGGGCCAACGTCCTGACTTTC	CASSGDRRNSGANVLTF
few	TRBV7-2	TRBJ2-1	NA	TGTGCCAGCAGCTTAAGTAGGGAGCAAAATGAGCAGTTCTTC	CASSLSREQNEQFF
NA	TRBV4-2	TRBJ2-3	TRBD2	TGTGCCAGCAGCCTTGGACTAGCGGGAGGGCCGAGCACAGATACGCAGTATTTT	CASSLGLAGGPSTDTQYF
NA	TRBV7-2	TRBJ2-2	NA	TGTGCCAGCAGCTTAGGACAGCTGAACACCGGGGAGCTGTTTTTT	CASSLGQLNTGELFF
NA	TRBV28	TRBJ1-3	NA	TGTGCCAGCCGGCCAGGTGGAGGCTCTGGAAACACCATATATTTT	CASRPGGGSGNTIYF
NA	TRBV18	TRBJ2-7	NA	TGTGCCAGCTCACCTATGGGACTTGAGGCCTACGAGCAGTACTTC	CASSPMGLEAYEQYF
NA	TRBV5-1	TRBJ2-2	NA	TGCGCCAGCAGCATCGCTAGCGTTTCGAACACCGGGGAGCTGTTTTTT	CASSIASVSNTGELFF
NA	TRBV3-1/TRBV3-2	TRBJ2-2	NA	TGTGCCAGCAGCCAAGATCGAGGGGGCGGGGAGCTGTTTTTT	CASSQDRGGGELFF
NA	TRBV3-1/TRBV3-2	TRBJ2-4	TRBD1	TGTGCCAGCAGCCACTACGGACAGGGCCCACGGACCAAAAACATTCAGTACTTC	CASSHYGQGPRTKNIQYF
NA	TRBV6-2/TRBV6-3	TRBJ1-5	NA	TGTGCCAGCAGCACACAATTAGCTCAGCCCCAGCATTTT	CASSTQLAQPQHF
NA	TRBV3-1/TRBV3-2	TRBJ2-1	TRBD2	TGTGCCAGCAGCCAAGGAGCACTAGCGGGGTACAATGAGCAGTTCTTC	CASSQGALAGYNEQFF
once	TRBV11-2	TRBJ2-5	TRBD2	TGTGCCAGCAGACCCGGGACTAGCGTGCAGACCCAGTACTTC	CASRPGTSVQTQYF
NA	TRBV12-5	TRBJ1-5	NA	TGTGCTAGTGGTTTGGTAGAGCCCCTCCACGTCCGCAATCAGCCCCAGCATTTT	CASGLVEPLHVRNQPQHF
NA	TRBV10-3	TRBJ1-1	NA	TGTGCCATCAGTGAGTCTGGCCGATACACTAAAGCTTTCTTT	CAISESGRYTKAFF
NA	TRBV5-6	TRBJ1-6	NA	TGTGCCAGCAGCTTTTGGCGGGCCACCTATAATTCACCCCTCCACTTT	CASSFWRATYNSPLHF
NA	TRBV6-5	TRBJ1-5	TRBD1	TGTGCCAGCAAACAGGGGGATCAGCCCCAGCATTTT	CASKQGDQPQHF
NA	TRBV7-2	TRBJ1-5	TRBD1	TGTGCCAGCAGCTCCAGGGACAGGGGTGGGAATCAGCCCCAGCATTTT	CASSSRDRGGNQPQHF